This T cell receptor (beta chain) was documented in a study of cytomegalovirus exposure and HLA in healthy donors. Study background: Of the donors genotyped, several hundred in all, 75% to 90% fell in the Caucasian-associated ancestry cluster. Notes on the study in general: A later analysis showed HLA-associated TCR beta chains outstripping equally common others in clonal expansion. For most TCR sequences rarity was the rule, although some public TCRs occurred in many donors. DRB1 showed the most TCR associations and HLA-C the fewest in a later analysis, as rates varied by HLA locus.

The CDR3 is made up of 15 amino acids. CDR1 is SGDLS, CDR2 YYNGEE, per germline. V was clipped by 1 base and J by 2 bases; unmatched bases: 4. Both 60 Vbeta primers and 13 Jbeta primers went into the PCR. Profiling relied on immunoSEQ multiplex PCR, and the TCRdb table lists in-frame clones only, not all of them. This table has around 41,000 clones, more than 45% appearing once. On this clone itself: The target antigen is unknown.

J is TRBJ2-3 and V is TRBV9; TRBD2 matches at 7 bases. The sequencing sample was made of PBMCs. The sequence came from a man between 60 and 75 years old in good health and CMV-seronegative. CDR3: CASSVTSVPTDTQYF. In nucleotides, the CDR3 is TGTGCCAGCAGCGTAACTAGCGTTCCCACAGATACGCAGTATTTT.